Listed here are 7 T cell receptor beta chains from one sample, sequenced in a study of cytomegalovirus exposure and HLA in healthy donors. 60 Vbeta and 13 Jbeta primers were used in PCR. Repertoires were generated with immunoSEQ multiplex PCR, while TCRdb's copy carries only in-frame clones and drops some. The sample lists about 190,000 clones, 65% to 85% occurring once. Sequenced material: PBMCs. The receptors here all came from a woman aged 18-29 years in good health and CMV-seronegative.

This clone was picked up one time. The chain has TRBV5-4 and TRBJ2-7; a possible D gene is TRBD2 (5 bases). This CDR3 is 17 amino acids long. Looked up from germline, CDR1 is SGHNT and CDR2 is YYREEE (reference sequence). V was trimmed by 0 bases and J by 0 bases, leaving 16 bases between them. CDR3 DNA sequence: TGTGCCAGCAGCTTGGATAGACCGGGAACTCACTCCTACGAGCAGTACTTC. The encoded protein is CASSLDRPGTHSYEQYF.

The gene calls are TRBV7-9 and TRBJ1-2, with 8 bases identical to TRBD1. V gave up 5 bases and J gave up 7 bases; unmatched junction bases: 12. In germline, CDR1 is SEHNR, CDR2 FQNEAQ (reference sequence). This CDR3 contains 15 residues. CDR3 protein: CASSPIAGTGFGYTF. The CDR3 DNA reads as TGTGCCAGCAGCCCGATTGCCGGGACAGGATTTGGCTACACCTTC.

This chain uses TRBV5-8 with TRBJ1-1; D gene unclear. The CDR3 runs to 14 residues. The V and J ends lost 3 bases and 1 base respectively, with 10 bases between them. CDR1 is SGHTS and CDR2 is YDEGEE in the germline V gene. The CDR3 DNA follows: TGTGCCAGCAGCTACGCCCCAGAGAACACTGAAGCTTTCTTT. As protein: CASSYAPENTEAFF.

The CDR3, as DNA: TGTGCCTCCCAGCAGGCGGGGTCCAGAGAGGAGACCCAGTACTTC. This sequence encodes CASQQAGSREETQYF. The chain has TRBV6-5 and TRBJ2-5; a possible D gene is TRBD2 (6 bases). This CDR3 is built from 15 residues. V was pared by 11 bases and J by 5 bases, with 24 bases between. Germline CDR1 and CDR2: MNHEY and SVGAGI.

This chain links TRBV27 with TRBJ2-7; maybe TRBD1 (7 bases). The CDR3 contains 17 residues. In germline, CDR1 is MNHEY, CDR2 SMNVEV (reference sequence). Trimming shortened V by 5 bases and J by 5 bases, and 25 bases separated the two germline ends. The DNA of the CDR3 is TGTGCCAGCAGTCCCCTCTCGCAGGGGGGCCTCACGCACGAGCAGTACTTC. Protein sequence: CASSPLSQGGLTHEQYF.

The rearrangement joins TRBV9 to TRBJ2-5; 10 bases match TRBD2. Germline V gene data show CDR1 as SGDLS and CDR2 as YYNGEE. Unmatched junction bases numbered 4, after V lost 3 bases and J lost 5 bases. The CDR3 has 14 amino acids. The CDR3 region has the DNA TGTGCCAGCAGCGGAGCAGCGGGAGGGGAGACCCAGTACTTC. Translated, it gives CASSGAAGGETQYF. The complete variable domain, with remaining parts taken from reference TRBV9 and TRBJ2-5, reads DSGVTQTPKHLITATGQRVTLRCSPRSGDLSVYWYQQSLDQGLQFLIQYYNGEERAKGNILERFSAQQFPDLHSELNLSSLELGDSALYFCASSGAAGGETQYFGPGTRLLVL.

The chain is built from TRBV2 and TRBJ1-2; TRBD1 matches at 12 bases. Germline V gives CDR1 SNHLY, CDR2 FYNNEI. This CDR3 comprises 13 residues. V shed 6 bases, J shed 4 bases, and the junction held 0 bases outside the gene matches. This CDR3 reads CASRGQGAYGYTF. The CDR3 DNA is TGTGCCAGCAGGGGACAGGGGGCCTATGGCTACACCTTC. Based on the CDR3 plus reference TRBV2 and TRBJ1-2, the full variable domain is EPEVTQTPSHQVTQMGQEVILRCVPISNHLYFYWYRQILGQKVEFLVSFYNNEISEKSEIFDDQFSVERPDGSNFTLKIRSTKLEDSAMYFCASRGQGAYGYTFGSGTRLTVV.